The rows below give T cell receptor beta chains drawn from one sample of a study of T cell responses to AZD1222 COVID-19 vaccine. Sequencing used immunoSEQ multiplex PCR; TCRdb keeps in-frame clones, though not all of them. The sample includes approximately 100,000 clones, around 87% of them seen just once. Source: peripheral blood, taken on day 0 of AZD1222 vaccination. Receptor source: an adult in good health. Each CDR3 is given with its conserved first and last residue. A D gene is named only where the DNA matches it firmly. Clone size is not always given. Where it is, it says once, few, many or a class for expanded clones.

abundance: -; d_gene: -; v_gene: TRBV6-2/TRBV6-3; j_gene: TRBJ2-3; CDR3aa: CASSPLRQARTDTQYF; CDR3nt: TGTGCCAGCAGTCCCCTAAGACAGGCCCGCACAGATACGCAGTATTTT
abundance: -; d_gene: -; v_gene: TRBV11-2; j_gene: TRBJ2-5; CDR3aa: CASSLGLEETQYF; CDR3nt: TGTGCCAGCAGCTTAGGACTAGAAGAGACCCAGTACTTC
abundance: -; d_gene: TRBD1; v_gene: TRBV7-8; j_gene: TRBJ2-2; CDR3aa: CASSSWTGPGELFF; CDR3nt: TGTGCCAGCAGCTCCTGGACAGGGCCCGGGGAGCTGTTTTTT
abundance: -; d_gene: -; v_gene: TRBV5-1; j_gene: TRBJ1-1; CDR3aa: CASSLVKFTEAFF; CDR3nt: TGCGCCAGCAGCTTGGTCAAGTTCACTGAAGCTTTCTTT
abundance: -; d_gene: TRBD1; v_gene: TRBV3-1/TRBV3-2; j_gene: TRBJ2-2; CDR3aa: CASSQWWDRVGTGELFF; CDR3nt: TGTGCCAGCAGCCAATGGTGGGACAGGGTTGGCACCGGGGAGCTGTTTTTT
abundance: -; d_gene: TRBD1; v_gene: TRBV19; j_gene: TRBJ1-1; CDR3aa: CASSPQTGGIFF; CDR3nt: TGTGCCAGTAGCCCTCAGACAGGGGGTATTTTCTTT
abundance: -; d_gene: -; v_gene: TRBV6-5; j_gene: TRBJ1-1; CDR3aa: CASRVRGRGTEAFF; CDR3nt: TGTGCCAGCAGGGTCCGAGGAAGAGGGACTGAAGCTTTCTTT
abundance: -; d_gene: TRBD1; v_gene: TRBV4-2; j_gene: TRBJ1-4; CDR3aa: CASTQGQGVGKLFF; CDR3nt: TGTGCCAGCACCCAGGGACAGGGGGTTGGAAAACTGTTTTTT
abundance: -; d_gene: -; v_gene: TRBV7-3; j_gene: TRBJ1-5; CDR3aa: CASSHGFNQPQHF; CDR3nt: TGTGCCAGCAGCCACGGATTCAATCAGCCCCAGCATTTT
abundance: -; d_gene: -; v_gene: TRBV5-1; j_gene: TRBJ2-7; CDR3aa: CASSLDPPVYEQYF; CDR3nt: TGCGCCAGCAGCTTGGACCCACCCGTCTACGAGCAGTACTTC
abundance: -; d_gene: -; v_gene: TRBV10-3; j_gene: TRBJ1-2; CDR3aa: CAISEEKGPNYGYTF; CDR3nt: TGTGCCATCAGTGAGGAAAAAGGGCCCAACTATGGCTACACCTTC
abundance: -; d_gene: -; v_gene: TRBV7-8; j_gene: TRBJ1-1; CDR3aa: CASSLSWTPEAFF; CDR3nt: TGTGCCAGCAGCTTATCTTGGACCCCTGAAGCTTTCTTT
abundance: -; d_gene: TRBD2; v_gene: TRBV28; j_gene: TRBJ2-7; CDR3aa: CASSVISGGSSYEQYF; CDR3nt: TGTGCCAGCAGTGTTATTAGCGGGGGGAGCTCCTACGAGCAGTACTTC
abundance: -; d_gene: -; v_gene: TRBV7-9; j_gene: TRBJ2-7; CDR3aa: CASSLVDRCKGVRYEQYF; CDR3nt: TGTGCCAGCAGCTTAGTAGATCGGTGCAAGGGGGTCAGGTACGAGCAGTACTTC
abundance: -; d_gene: TRBD1; v_gene: TRBV19; j_gene: TRBJ1-5; CDR3aa: CASSPDRSGNQPQHF; CDR3nt: TGTGCCAGTAGCCCGGACAGGTCTGGCAATCAGCCCCAGCATTTT
abundance: -; d_gene: TRBD2; v_gene: TRBV7-3; j_gene: TRBJ2-5; CDR3aa: CASSLGASGVGETQYF; CDR3nt: TGTGCCAGCAGCTTGGGGGCTAGCGGGGTTGGGGAGACCCAGTACTTC
abundance: -; d_gene: -; v_gene: TRBV6-5; j_gene: TRBJ1-1; CDR3aa: CASRWGDMNTEAFF; CDR3nt: TGTGCCAGCAGGTGGGGGGACATGAACACTGAAGCTTTCTTT
abundance: -; d_gene: -; v_gene: TRBV30; j_gene: TRBJ1-1; CDR3aa: CAWSAQAHRMGTEAFF; CDR3nt: TGTGCCTGGAGTGCGCAGGCCCACCGGATGGGCACTGAAGCTTTCTTT
abundance: -; d_gene: -; v_gene: TRBV2; j_gene: TRBJ2-3; CDR3aa: CAINSGFTDTQYF; CDR3nt: TGTGCCATCAACAGTGGTTTCACAGATACGCAGTATTTT
abundance: -; d_gene: TRBD2; v_gene: TRBV10-3; j_gene: TRBJ2-1; CDR3aa: CAISDWASGGAGEQFF; CDR3nt: TGTGCCATCAGTGATTGGGCTAGCGGGGGGGCCGGTGAGCAGTTCTTC
abundance: -; d_gene: -; v_gene: TRBV12-3/TRBV12-4; j_gene: TRBJ1-5; CDR3aa: CASSLNQPQHF; CDR3nt: TGTGCCAGCAGTTTAAATCAGCCCCAGCATTTT
abundance: -; d_gene: -; v_gene: TRBV7-9; j_gene: TRBJ1-1; CDR3aa: CASTPRRGALDTEAFF; CDR3nt: TGTGCCAGCACCCCCAGGAGGGGCGCTTTGGACACTGAAGCTTTCTTT
abundance: few; d_gene: TRBD2; v_gene: TRBV9; j_gene: TRBJ2-1; CDR3aa: CASSFSSGASYNEQFF; CDR3nt: TGTGCCAGCAGCTTTAGTAGCGGGGCCTCCTACAATGAGCAGTTCTTC
abundance: -; d_gene: -; v_gene: TRBV19; j_gene: TRBJ2-5; CDR3aa: CAGGVTQYF; CDR3nt: TGTGCCGGAGGAGTGACCCAGTACTTC
abundance: -; d_gene: TRBD1; v_gene: TRBV7-9; j_gene: TRBJ2-1; CDR3aa: CASSSRDRYYNEQFF; CDR3nt: TGTGCCAGCAGCTCCCGGGACAGGTATTACAATGAGCAGTTCTTC
abundance: -; d_gene: -; v_gene: TRBV4-3; j_gene: TRBJ2-7; CDR3aa: CASSRGRGYEQYF; CDR3nt: TGCGCCAGCAGCCGTGGGAGGGGGTACGAGCAGTACTTC